These T cell receptor beta chains were read from a single sample in a study of blood T cells in healthy people across ages. TCRdb analysed the 5' RACE reads with MiXCR anew, one entry per CDR3 protein. The sample contains roughly 1.4 million distinct CDR3 sequences, 45% to 70% of which appear only once. What was sequenced was blood. Every receptor here comes from a man between 18 and 29 years old in good health. Each CDR3 is given with its conserved first and last residue. Fields, in order: J gene, clone size, V gene, D gene, CDR3 DNA, CDR3 protein. The D gene is left open where the match is weak. The size entry is marked missing in some rows and otherwise reads once, few, many or a size class.

j_call: TRBJ1-2
clone_size: few
v_call: TRBV28
d_call: TRBD1
cdr3_nt: TGTGCCAGCAGCAGAAAAAGCTTAGACAGGGCTGGTCGCGGCTACACCTTC
cdr3_aa: CASSRKSLDRAGRGYTF

j_call: TRBJ2-3
clone_size: NA
v_call: TRBV10-3
d_call: TRBD2
cdr3_nt: TGTGCCATCGCAACTAGCGGGAGGGCAAGGGGCACAGATACGCAGTATTTT
cdr3_aa: CAIATSGRARGTDTQYF

j_call: TRBJ2-3
clone_size: few
v_call: TRBV21-1
d_call: NA
cdr3_nt: TGTGCCAGCGGGCACAGCCTTCGCACAGATACGCAGTATTTT
cdr3_aa: CASGHSLRTDTQYF

j_call: TRBJ2-1
clone_size: NA
v_call: TRBV15
d_call: NA
cdr3_nt: TGTGCCACCAGCAGAGATCGGAGCGCTTTTGTAGAGCAGTTCTTC
cdr3_aa: CATSRDRSAFVEQFF

j_call: TRBJ1-5
clone_size: once
v_call: TRBV4-1
d_call: NA
cdr3_nt: TGCGCCAGCAGCCAAGTAGACGGAATCAATCAGCCCCAGCATTTT
cdr3_aa: CASSQVDGINQPQHF

j_call: TRBJ2-4
clone_size: NA
v_call: TRBV5-5
d_call: TRBD1
cdr3_nt: TGTGCCAGCAGCCCACCCGGGACAGGGGTAAAAGCCAAAAACATTCAGTACTTC
cdr3_aa: CASSPPGTGVKAKNIQYF

j_call: TRBJ2-7
clone_size: once
v_call: TRBV7-6
d_call: NA
cdr3_nt: TGTGCCAGAGCCCCAGGGGACCTCAGAAGCTACGAGCAGTACTTC
cdr3_aa: CARAPGDLRSYEQYF

j_call: TRBJ2-5
clone_size: NA
v_call: TRBV11-2
d_call: NA
cdr3_nt: TGTGCCAGCAGCGACGCAGGGGCCCAAGGGACCCAGTACTTC
cdr3_aa: CASSDAGAQGTQYF

j_call: TRBJ1-5
clone_size: NA
v_call: TRBV20-1
d_call: NA
cdr3_nt: TGCAGTGCTAGTGAGGCAGTTAATCAGCCCCAGCATTTT
cdr3_aa: CSASEAVNQPQHF

j_call: TRBJ2-1
clone_size: few
v_call: TRBV4-3
d_call: NA
cdr3_nt: TGCGCCAGCAGCCAAGATTGGGGGGCTTTTGGCGTAGTGGCCAGGAATGAGCAGTTCTTC
cdr3_aa: CASSQDWGAFGVVARNEQFF

j_call: TRBJ2-1
clone_size: NA
v_call: TRBV3-1
d_call: NA
cdr3_nt: TGTGCCAGCAGCCAAATTAATAGCCATGAGCAGTTCTTC
cdr3_aa: CASSQINSHEQFF

j_call: TRBJ1-1
clone_size: NA
v_call: TRBV14
d_call: NA
cdr3_nt: TGTGCCAGCAGCCCCAAAAGGGCAGCTTATACTGAAGCTTTCTTT
cdr3_aa: CASSPKRAAYTEAFF

j_call: TRBJ2-7
clone_size: NA
v_call: TRBV7-2
d_call: NA
cdr3_nt: TGTGCCAGCAGCCTGACCCCGACAGCCCCCTACGAGCAGTACTTC
cdr3_aa: CASSLTPTAPYEQYF

j_call: TRBJ2-5
clone_size: few
v_call: TRBV29-1
d_call: NA
cdr3_nt: TGCAGCGTTGAAGATATGGAGACCCAGTACTTC
cdr3_aa: CSVEDMETQYF

j_call: TRBJ2-3
clone_size: NA
v_call: TRBV4-1
d_call: TRBD1
cdr3_nt: TGCGCCAGCAGCCAAGGTGGACAGGGAGGCCATGATACGCAGTATTTT
cdr3_aa: CASSQGGQGGHDTQYF

j_call: TRBJ2-1
clone_size: NA
v_call: TRBV20-1
d_call: TRBD2
cdr3_nt: TGCAGTGCTAGTACCGCGGGGGGTCGGGTTGAGCAGTTCTTC
cdr3_aa: CSASTAGGRVEQFF

j_call: TRBJ2-3
clone_size: NA
v_call: TRBV3-1
d_call: NA
cdr3_nt: TGTGCCAGCAGCCAAGTAATATCATTCACAGATACGCAGTATTTT
cdr3_aa: CASSQVISFTDTQYF

j_call: TRBJ2-1
clone_size: few
v_call: TRBV30
d_call: TRBD2
cdr3_nt: TGTGCCTGGAGTCCAGCGGGAGAGCAGTTCTTC
cdr3_aa: CAWSPAGEQFF

j_call: TRBJ2-2
clone_size: NA
v_call: TRBV6-5
d_call: TRBD1
cdr3_nt: TGTGCCAGCATAAGCGAGGACAGGATCAACACCGGGGAGCTGTTTTTT
cdr3_aa: CASISEDRINTGELFF

j_call: TRBJ1-6
clone_size: NA
v_call: TRBV28
d_call: NA
cdr3_nt: TGTGCCAGTAGTGTGGACGGAGATAATTCACCCCTCCACTTT
cdr3_aa: CASSVDGDNSPLHF

j_call: TRBJ1-2
clone_size: NA
v_call: TRBV28
d_call: NA
cdr3_nt: TGTGCCACCCTAACAGATAATGGCTACACCTTC
cdr3_aa: CATLTDNGYTF

j_call: TRBJ2-5
clone_size: few
v_call: TRBV3-1
d_call: NA
cdr3_nt: TGTGCCAGCAGCGTGACACCGGGACACATCCAAGAGACCCAGTACTTC
cdr3_aa: CASSVTPGHIQETQYF

j_call: TRBJ2-5
clone_size: few
v_call: TRBV20-1
d_call: NA
cdr3_nt: TGCAGTGCTAGACGGGCTAATCAAGAGACCCAGTACTTC
cdr3_aa: CSARRANQETQYF

j_call: TRBJ2-2
clone_size: NA
v_call: TRBV6-6
d_call: NA
cdr3_nt: TGTGCCAGCAGTCCCCCCGGGCATAACACCGGGGAGCTGTTTTTT
cdr3_aa: CASSPPGHNTGELFF

j_call: TRBJ2-3
clone_size: NA
v_call: TRBV5-6
d_call: NA
cdr3_nt: TGTGCCAGCAGCGTGAACGGGCCCTTGGAGCAGTATTTT
cdr3_aa: CASSVNGPLEQYF

j_call: TRBJ1-6
clone_size: few
v_call: TRBV15
d_call: NA
cdr3_nt: TGTGCCACCAGCAGAGCTGACCGGGACGCCTATAATTCACCCCTCCACTTT
cdr3_aa: CATSRADRDAYNSPLHF

j_call: TRBJ2-7
clone_size: NA
v_call: TRBV15
d_call: NA
cdr3_nt: TGTGCCACCAGCAGGGAGTTTGGGGGTCTCTACGAGCAGTACTTC
cdr3_aa: CATSREFGGLYEQYF

j_call: TRBJ2-7
clone_size: NA
v_call: TRBV2
d_call: NA
cdr3_nt: TGTGCCAGCAGTGACAGAATGGAGCAGTACTTC
cdr3_aa: CASSDRMEQYF

j_call: TRBJ2-3
clone_size: NA
v_call: TRBV7-9
d_call: TRBD1
cdr3_nt: TGTGCCAGCAGCTTTGGGACAGGGGGCTTGGGAGATACGCAGTATTTT
cdr3_aa: CASSFGTGGLGDTQYF

j_call: TRBJ1-2
clone_size: NA
v_call: TRBV27
d_call: NA
cdr3_nt: TGTGCCAGCAGTTTTGTCGGCCGCGGGGGATTACAGGGCTACACCTTC
cdr3_aa: CASSFVGRGGLQGYTF

j_call: TRBJ2-5
clone_size: few
v_call: TRBV29-1
d_call: NA
cdr3_nt: TGCAGCGTCGCGCTAAGAGAGACCCAGTACTTC
cdr3_aa: CSVALRETQYF

j_call: TRBJ2-3
clone_size: NA
v_call: TRBV4-3
d_call: NA
cdr3_nt: TGCGCCAGCAACCACAGGGCAGGGCAGCCAGATACGCAGTATTTT
cdr3_aa: CASNHRAGQPDTQYF

j_call: TRBJ1-1
clone_size: NA
v_call: TRBV20-1
d_call: NA
cdr3_nt: TGCAGTGCTAGAGATGGGGGTTGGGGGGCCCAGAACACTGAAGCTTTCTTT
cdr3_aa: CSARDGGWGAQNTEAFF